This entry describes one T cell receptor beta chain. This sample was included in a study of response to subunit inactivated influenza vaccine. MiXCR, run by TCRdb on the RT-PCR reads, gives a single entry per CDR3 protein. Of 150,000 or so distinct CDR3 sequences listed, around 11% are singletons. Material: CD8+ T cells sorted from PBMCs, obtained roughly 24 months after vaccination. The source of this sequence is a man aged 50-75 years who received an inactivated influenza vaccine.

CDR3 nucleotide sequence: TGCAGTGCTAGAGATCAGGGACAGCTTTTTTTCAATCAGCCCCAGCATTTT. This translates into CSARDQGQLFFNQPQHF. This chain joins TRBV20-1 and TRBJ1-5, with TRBD1 matching over 7 bases. CDR3 size: 17 residues. CDR1 is DFQATT, CDR2 SNEGSKA, per germline (reference sequence). V lost 0 bases and J lost 3; bases outside the gene matches: 11.